These 18 T cell receptor beta chains were all obtained from the same sample, sequenced in a study of shared clonotypes between healthy human individuals. Only in-frame clones appear in the TCRdb table, and some are missing; sequencing was by immunoSEQ multiplex PCR. The sample lists some 790,000 clones; roughly 72% were seen once. The sequenced material came from memory CD4+ T cells sorted from blood. Subset described: CD45RA-negative fraction. The receptors come from a woman younger than 45 in good health.

The chain employs TRBV6-5 and TRBJ2-5; D is unresolved. CDR1 and CDR2 (germline): MNHEY, SVGAGI. V was shortened by 0 bases and J by 5 bases, with 16 bases between the two germline ends. The CDR3 spans 16 residues. CDR3 in DNA: TGTGCCAGCAGTTACTCTAGGCAGGCCGGAAAGGAGACCCAGTACTTC. This gives the protein CASSYSRQAGKETQYF.

The CDR3 sequence is CATSRGRTGSHQPQHF. CDR3 DNA sequence: TGTGCCACCAGCAGAGGAAGGACAGGGAGCCATCAGCCCCAGCATTTT. V is TRBV15 and J is TRBJ1-5, with 8 bases fitting TRBD1. The V gene end was trimmed by 1 base and the J gene end by 5 bases; junction bases not matched to a gene: 7. CDR3 length: 16 amino acids. Looked up from germline, CDR1 is LNHNV and CDR2 is YYDKDF (reference sequence).

This sequence joins TRBV7-2 and TRBJ2-7; no firm D call. Trimming took 2 bases from V and 5 from J, leaving 7 bases between them. The CDR3 covers 12 residues. Per germline, CDR1 SGHTA and CDR2 FQGNSA. The CDR3 here is CASSLFANEQYF. In DNA form, the CDR3 reads TGTGCCAGCAGCTTATTTGCAAACGAGCAGTACTTC.

J is TRBJ2-4 and V is TRBV5-8; D is uncertain. The ends were cut back, 2 bases at V and 15 bases at J, with 15 bases in the middle. Per germline, CDR1 SGHTS and CDR2 YDEGEE. There are 12 residues in the CDR3. The CDR3 DNA is TGTGCCAGCAGCTTTCCCGGCAGCCGCTGGTACTTC. This sequence encodes CASSFPGSRWYF.

This chain links TRBV5-4 with TRBJ2-7; the match to TRBD2 covers 10 bases. The CDR3 has 14 amino acids. Germline CDR1 SGHNT, CDR2 YYREEE (reference sequence). The J segment lost 5 bases and the V segment lost 0 bases, leaving 2 bases of the junction unmatched. CDR3 sequence (DNA): TGTGCCAGCAGCTTGGCTAGCGGGGGCAACGAGCAGTACTTC. This gives the protein CASSLASGGNEQYF.

This clone has ten or more counts. Different DNA sequences within this sample yield the same CDR3. V and J are TRBV11-2 and TRBJ1-5; no clear D. V gave up 0 bases and J gave up 0 bases, with 0 bases separating them. This CDR3 is 13 amino acids long. Looked up from germline, CDR1 is SGHAT and CDR2 is FQNNGV. CDR3 sequence (DNA): TGTGCCAGCAGCTTAGATAGCAATCAGCCCCAGCATTTT. This translates into CASSLDSNQPQHF.

The chain couples TRBV28 to TRBJ1-1; tentatively, D is TRBD1 (5 bases). The CDR3 is 16 amino acids. CDR1 and CDR2 (germline): MDHEN, SYDVKM. The ends were cut back, 2 bases at V and 4 bases at J, with 17 bases in the middle. The chain's CDR3 is CASSLGLSGGFTEAFF. CDR3 in DNA: TGTGCCAGCAGTTTAGGTCTCAGTGGGGGATTCACTGAAGCTTTCTTT.

The CDR3, as DNA: TGTGCCAGCAGCCAATTAGCGGGGGGGGAGACCCAGTACTTC. Its translation: CASSQLAGGETQYF. The genes are TRBV4-2 and TRBJ2-5; TRBD2 agrees at 11 bases. The CDR3 loop spans 14 amino acids. Germline values: CDR1 LGHNA, CDR2 YNFKEQ. J lost 5 bases, V lost 2 bases, and 1 base had no gene match.

The chain combines TRBV10-3 with TRBJ2-5; tentative D call: TRBD1 (6 bases). The germline V gene encodes CDR1 ENHRY and CDR2 SYGVKD. This CDR3 region has 14 residues. With 3 bases removed from V and 6 bases from J, the gap between germline ends came to 14 bases. This CDR3 reads CAISDTGREKTQYF. The CDR3 DNA reads TGTGCCATCAGTGATACAGGGCGAGAAAAGACCCAGTACTTC.

The rearrangement joins TRBV19 to TRBJ1-5, with D possibly matching TRBD1 (6 bases). From germline, CDR1 is LNHDA and CDR2 SQIVND (reference sequence). The CDR3 is 14 amino acids. Trimming cost V 3 bases and J 3 bases, with 9 bases left between them. Here the CDR3 reads CASSIRGDNQPQHF. The CDR3 bases are TGTGCCAGTAGTATTAGGGGGGACAATCAGCCCCAGCATTTT.

V usage is TRBV29-1 and J usage is TRBJ2-2; 16 bases are shared with TRBD2. This CDR3 has 16 amino acids. With 7 bases clipped from V and 6 bases from J, the junction kept 8 bases outside the gene matches. Germline assignment: CDR1 SQVTM and CDR2 ANQGSEA. The CDR3 DNA reads TGCAGCGGGAGGGGACTAGCGGGAGGGCCTTCCGGGGAGCTGTTTTTT. It is translated as CSGRGLAGGPSGELFF.

This clone was seen just once. J is TRBJ2-1 and V is TRBV6-5, with a possible D match to TRBD1 (5 bases). The CDR3 totals 15 residues. The V gene lost 6 bases and the J gene lost 0 bases, with 12 bases spanning the gap. CDR1 is MNHEY, CDR2 SVGAGI, per germline. In DNA form, the CDR3 reads TGTGCCAGCAGCCATGGGGCTAGCTCCTACAATGAGCAGTTCTTC. As protein: CASSHGASSYNEQFF.

V gene TRBV28 combines with J gene TRBJ2-7; D possibly corresponds to TRBD2 (5 bases). The germline gives CDR1 MDHEN, CDR2 SYDVKM. Trimming took off 7 bases at V and 3 bases at J, with 10 bases between the two ends. The CDR3 is made up of 12 amino acids. CDR3 loop: CASKKGVYEQYF. DNA for the CDR3: TGTGCCAGCAAAAAGGGAGTCTACGAGCAGTACTTC. Using reference TRBV28 and TRBJ2-7 for the parts outside the CDR3, the full variable domain is DVKVTQSSRYLVKRTGEKVFLECVQDMDHENMFWYRQDPGLGLRLIYFSYDVKMKEKGDIPEGYSVSREKKERFSLILESASTNQTSMYLCASKKGVYEQYFGPGTRLTVT.

The V gene is TRBV19, the J gene TRBJ2-1; 11 positions match TRBD2. CDR1 is LNHDA and CDR2 is SQIVND in the germline V gene (reference sequence). Trimming took 10 bases from V and 8 from J; bases not matched to a gene: 16. This CDR3 has 16 residues. CDR3 DNA sequence: TGTGCCACCTCAAAAAGGTCCGTAGCGGGAGGGCATGAGCAGTTCTTC. This sequence encodes CATSKRSVAGGHEQFF.

A word on this clone: Other DNA variants within this sample encode the same CDR3. The rearrangement links TRBV5-5 to TRBJ2-1, with TRBD1 matching 10 bases. The germline V gene has CDR1 SGHKS and CDR2 YYEKEE (reference sequence). CDR3 length equals 15 residues. Germline trimming cut 2 bases from V and 7 bases from J; bases unmatched to any gene: 6. The CDR3 DNA is TGTGCCAGCAGCTTAGGACAGGGGGTAGATAATGAGCAGTTCTTC. Residues: CASSLGQGVDNEQFF. Full variable domain (missing parts from reference TRBV5-5 and TRBJ2-1): DAGVTQSPTHLIKTRGQQVTLRCSPISGHKSVSWYQQVLGQGPQFIFQYYEKEERGRGNFPDRFSARQFPNYSSELNVNALLLGDSALYLCASSLGQGVDNEQFFGPGTRLTVL.

Points on this clone: The junction and the germline gene differ at one end; a read error may be behind it. This chain links TRBV6-1 with TRBJ2-1, with a weak D call TRBD1 (5 bases). The CDR3 contains 15 residues. CDR1 is MNHNS, CDR2 SASEGT, per germline. Here the CDR3 reads CASSEAIGEGHEQFF. DNA of the CDR3: TGTGCCAGCAGCGAAGCGATAGGGGAAGGTCACGAGCAGTTCTTC.

The sample holds a few counts of this clone. The gene calls are TRBV7-2 and TRBJ1-2; D is perhaps TRBD1 (6 bases). Trimming pared 3 bases from V and 7 bases from J, leaving 18 bases between. The CDR3 contains 15 residues. Germline-derived CDR1 and CDR2 are SGHTA and FQGNSA. The CDR3 sequence is CASSFPGRGSAGYTF. As DNA, the CDR3 is TGTGCCAGCAGCTTCCCAGGGAGGGGGAGCGCTGGCTACACCTTC.

The chain's CDR3 is CASSIIGRGVAKNIQYF. CDR3 nucleotides: TGTGCCAGTAGTATAATCGGCAGGGGAGTAGCCAAAAACATTCAGTACTTC. The J gene is TRBJ2-4, the V gene TRBV19; D is perhaps TRBD1 (6 bases). CDR1 is LNHDA, CDR2 SQIVND, per germline (reference sequence). V lost 2 bases and J 0 bases, leaving 14 bases between the germline ends. The CDR3 is made up of 17 amino acids.